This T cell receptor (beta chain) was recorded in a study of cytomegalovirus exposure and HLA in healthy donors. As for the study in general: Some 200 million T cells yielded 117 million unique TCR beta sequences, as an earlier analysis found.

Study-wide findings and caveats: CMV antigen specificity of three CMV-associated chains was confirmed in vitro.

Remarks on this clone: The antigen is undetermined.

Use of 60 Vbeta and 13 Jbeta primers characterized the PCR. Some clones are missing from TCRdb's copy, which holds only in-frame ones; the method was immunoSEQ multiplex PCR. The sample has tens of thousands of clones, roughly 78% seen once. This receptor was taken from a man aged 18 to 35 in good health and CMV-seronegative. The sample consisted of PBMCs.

The CDR3 DNA reads as TGTGCCAGTAGTATCACTAGCGGGGCTCCCTACGAGCAGTACTTC. Protein: CASSITSGAPYEQYF. The rearrangement joins TRBV19 to TRBJ2-7, with 10 bases lining up with TRBD2. The CDR3 spans 15 residues. Losses at the gene ends were 3 bases for V and 2 bases for J; bases not matched to a gene: 4. Germline loops: CDR1 LNHDA, CDR2 SQIVND (reference sequence).